This T cell receptor beta chain was captured by sequencing in a study of graft-versus-host responses after intestinal transplantation. Study summary: Recipients had transplants, and these were multivisceral, liver-intestinal, or isolated intestinal.

Worth noting for this clone: Its antigen is still unknown.

Generated by immunoSEQ multiplex PCR, the TCRdb table keeps only in-frame clones and is missing some. The profile shows tens of thousands of clones, approximately 92% of them singletons. V shed 3 bases and J 6 bases; nucleotides not matched to a gene: 5. Germline CDR1 and CDR2: WNHNN and SYGVQD (reference sequence). CDR3 length: 16 residues. The receptor was isolated from a human donor who received an intestinal transplant. Specimen: unstimulated CD4+ T cells sorted from spleen or lymph node cells, collected before intestinal transplant. The rearrangement links TRBV10-1 to TRBJ2-3; 14 bases are shared with TRBD2. The chain's CDR3 is CASSDRTSGRYDTQYF. Here the CDR3 DNA reads TGCGCCAGCAGTGACAGGACTAGCGGGAGGTACGATACGCAGTATTTT.